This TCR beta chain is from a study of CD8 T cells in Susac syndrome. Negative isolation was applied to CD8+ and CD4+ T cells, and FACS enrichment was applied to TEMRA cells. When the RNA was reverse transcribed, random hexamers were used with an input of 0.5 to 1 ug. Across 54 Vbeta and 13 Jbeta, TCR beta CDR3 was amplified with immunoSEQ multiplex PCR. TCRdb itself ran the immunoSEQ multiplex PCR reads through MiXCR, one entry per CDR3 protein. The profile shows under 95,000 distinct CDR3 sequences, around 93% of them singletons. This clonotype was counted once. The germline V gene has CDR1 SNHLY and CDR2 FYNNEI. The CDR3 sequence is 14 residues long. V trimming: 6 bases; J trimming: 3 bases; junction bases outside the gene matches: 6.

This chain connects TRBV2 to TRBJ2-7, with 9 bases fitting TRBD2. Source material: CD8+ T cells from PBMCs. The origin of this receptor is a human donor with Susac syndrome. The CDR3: CASRRLAEIYEQYF. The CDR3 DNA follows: TGTGCCAGCAGAAGACTAGCGGAGATCTACGAGCAGTACTTC. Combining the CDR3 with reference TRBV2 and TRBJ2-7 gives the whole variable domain EPEVTQTPSHQVTQMGQEVILRCVPISNHLYFYWYRQILGQKVEFLVSFYNNEISEKSEIFDDQFSVERPDGSNFTLKIRSTKLEDSAMYFCASRRLAEIYEQYFGPGTRLTVT.